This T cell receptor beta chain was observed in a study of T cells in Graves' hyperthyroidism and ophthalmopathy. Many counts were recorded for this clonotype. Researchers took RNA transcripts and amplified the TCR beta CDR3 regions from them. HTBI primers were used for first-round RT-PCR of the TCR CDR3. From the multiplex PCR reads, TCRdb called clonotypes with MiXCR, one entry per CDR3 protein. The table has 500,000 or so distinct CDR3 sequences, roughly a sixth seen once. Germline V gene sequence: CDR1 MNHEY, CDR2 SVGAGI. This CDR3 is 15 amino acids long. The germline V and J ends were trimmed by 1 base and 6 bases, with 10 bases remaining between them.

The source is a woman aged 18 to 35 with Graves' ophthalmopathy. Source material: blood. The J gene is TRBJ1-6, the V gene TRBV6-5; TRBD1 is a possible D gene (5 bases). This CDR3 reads CASSYFGHSNSPLHF. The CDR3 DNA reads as TGTGCCAGCAGTTACTTCGGACATTCTAATTCACCCCTCCACTTT.